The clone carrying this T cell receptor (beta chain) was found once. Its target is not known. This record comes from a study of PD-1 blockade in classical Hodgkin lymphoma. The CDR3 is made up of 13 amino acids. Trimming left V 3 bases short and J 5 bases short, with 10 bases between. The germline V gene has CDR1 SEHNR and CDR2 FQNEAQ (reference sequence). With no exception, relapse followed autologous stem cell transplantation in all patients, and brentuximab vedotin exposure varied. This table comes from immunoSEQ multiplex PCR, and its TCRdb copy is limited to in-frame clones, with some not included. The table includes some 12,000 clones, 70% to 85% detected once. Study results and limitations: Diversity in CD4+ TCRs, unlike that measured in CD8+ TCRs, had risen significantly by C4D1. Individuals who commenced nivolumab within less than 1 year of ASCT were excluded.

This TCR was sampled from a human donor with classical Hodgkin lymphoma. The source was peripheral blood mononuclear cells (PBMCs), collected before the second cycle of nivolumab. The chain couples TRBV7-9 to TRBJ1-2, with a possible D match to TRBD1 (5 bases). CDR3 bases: TGTGCCAGCAGCTTGGTGGAGGGGTATGGCTACACCTTC. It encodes CASSLVEGYGYTF.